The rows below give T cell receptor beta chains drawn from one sample of a study of T cell repertoires in cytomegalovirus infection. Each CDR3 protein gets one entry after TCRdb re-called the reads with MiXCR. The top ten hold around 20% of the sample, which has some 320,000 distinct CDR3 sequences, 25% to 35% seen once. These receptors' antigens are unknown. Sequencing was performed on cultured PBMCs, taken from culture after CMV antigen stimulation. These receptors originate from a human donor in good health (CMV status not recorded). Some clones in this sample may be carry-over from other donors' samples. The conserved cysteine and the conserved F or W are not part of the CDR3 here. A D gene is named only where the DNA matches it firmly.

D	V	J	CDR3
TRBD1	TRBV4-2	TRBJ1-4	ASSQGGQGIVNEKLF
.	TRBV7-8	TRBJ1-1	ASSFYDPHTEAF
TRBD2	TRBV24-1	TRBJ2-1	ATSDFTGGYNEQF
TRBD1	TRBV5-6	TRBJ2-3	ASSRLRDRGPPDTQY
.	TRBV7-2	TRBJ2-7	ASSSPQGAY
.	TRBV12-3/TRBV12-4	TRBJ1-4	ASSASVRVTNEKLF
.	TRBV7-2	TRBJ2-7	ASSLDGPYEQY
TRBD1	TRBV12-5	TRBJ1-2	ASGSPIGQGESLANYGYT
.	TRBV7-3	TRBJ2-2	ASSLSRGTGELF
.	TRBV7-9	TRBJ1-5	ASSLGSNYQPQH
TRBD1	TRBV10-3	TRBJ1-1	AIRRTGLNTEAF
TRBD1	TRBV5-5	TRBJ1-4	ASSAGTANEKLF
.	TRBV7-9	TRBJ2-5	ASSLVSSPFWGEQETQY
.	TRBV29-1	TRBJ1-3	SVRGLGDSSGNTIY
TRBD2	TRBV12-3/TRBV12-4	TRBJ2-7	ASSSTSGGYEQY
.	TRBV25-1	TRBJ2-5	ASSMSSSRETQY
TRBD2	TRBV24-1	TRBJ2-7	ATAAGGAYEQY
.	TRBV28	TRBJ1-2	ASSLSQGYGYT
TRBD2	TRBV28	TRBJ2-7	ASSLWRSGSYEQY
TRBD1	TRBV12-3/TRBV12-4	TRBJ2-4	ASSLPPGQGD
.	TRBV19	TRBJ2-2	ASSPLSGGTGELF
TRBD1	TRBV5-1	TRBJ1-1	ASTRDRGSSETEAF
.	TRBV28	TRBJ2-2	ASSLGSPGELF
.	TRBV4-1	TRBJ2-4	ASSQEGVRGAKNIQY
.	TRBV9	TRBJ1-5	ASSVAPNQPQH
.	TRBV12-5	TRBJ2-2	ASGLVGGLDTGELF
.	TRBV7-6	TRBJ2-3	ASSARNLDTQY